A selection of T cell receptor beta chains follows, all from one sample in a study of blood T cell repertoires in COVID-19. Method: immunoSEQ multiplex PCR; TCRdb's copy keeps in-frame clones and lacks some. The table includes around 100,000 clones, around four fifths detected once. Sequencing was done on a sample of peripheral blood. These receptors were obtained from an older man with active or convalescent COVID-19. CDR3s include the opening cysteine and the closing phenylalanine or tryptophan. The order of the fields is clone size, J gene, V gene, D gene, CDR3 protein, CDR3 DNA. The D gene is left open where the match is weak. The size of a clone is reported for some rows only, either as once, few or many, or as a class for expanded clones.

>.|TRBJ2-7|TRBV5-6|.
CASSLSARGNYEQYF
TGTGCCAGCAGCTTATCCGCCAGGGGAAACTACGAGCAGTACTTC
>.|TRBJ2-1|TRBV7-8|.
CASSVLGGSPGLLEQFF
TGTGCCAGCAGCGTCTTAGGTGGGTCTCCGGGTCTGCTGGAGCAGTTCTTC
>.|TRBJ2-1|TRBV4-2|.
CASSQRTGVSNEQFF
TGTGCCAGCAGCCAAAGGACGGGAGTATCAAATGAGCAGTTCTTC
>.|TRBJ1-2|TRBV3-1/TRBV3-2|TRBD1
CASSPPGTDYGYTF
TGTGCCAGCAGCCCCCCCGGGACAGACTATGGCTACACCTTC
>.|TRBJ1-2|TRBV19|.
CASSRDKNYGYTF
TGTGCCAGTAGCCGAGACAAGAACTATGGCTACACCTTC
>.|TRBJ1-6|TRBV19|TRBD1
CASSQFLPGQGTSPLHF
TGTGCCAGTAGTCAATTCTTACCGGGACAGGGTACTTCACCCCTCCACTTT
>once|TRBJ2-1|TRBV7-3|.
CASSLGQSYNEQFF
TGTGCCAGCAGCTTAGGCCAGTCCTACAATGAGCAGTTCTTC
>.|TRBJ2-1|TRBV28|TRBD2
CASSLAGGPGYTEQFF
TGTGCCAGCAGCCTAGCGGGGGGGCCAGGTTACACTGAGCAGTTCTTC
>.|TRBJ1-1|TRBV20-1|.
CSAGKNTEAFF
TGCAGTGCCGGTAAGAACACTGAAGCTTTCTTT
>once|TRBJ1-2|TRBV4-3|.
CASSQVRSAGYTF
TGCGCCAGCAGCCAAGTTAGGAGTGCTGGCTACACCTTC
>.|TRBJ2-2|TRBV3-1/TRBV3-2|.
CASSLRGAGELFF
TGTGCCAGCAGCCTCCGGGGAGCCGGGGAGCTGTTTTTT
>once|TRBJ2-2|TRBV30|TRBD2
CAWSTQLAGIGELFF
TGTGCCTGGAGTACCCAACTAGCGGGAATCGGGGAGCTGTTTTTT
>medium-sized|TRBJ2-7|TRBV6-2/TRBV6-3|TRBD1
CASSHGQGGNEQYF
TGTGCCAGCAGTCACGGACAGGGGGGGAACGAGCAGTACTTC
>.|TRBJ1-1|TRBV6-5|.
CARRSEVSEAFF
TGTGCCCGCAGAAGTGAGGTATCTGAAGCTTTCTTT
>.|TRBJ2-6|TRBV4-1|.
CASSQTGEGFGANVLTF
TGCGCCAGCAGCCAGACAGGGGAGGGCTTTGGGGCCAACGTCCTGACTTTC
>.|TRBJ1-5|TRBV30|.
CAWSRESNQPQHF
TGTGCCTGGTCCCGGGAAAGCAATCAGCCCCAGCATTTT
>.|TRBJ2-1|TRBV19|TRBD2
CASSISSGSRNEQFF
TGTGCCAGTAGTATCTCTAGCGGGAGCCGTAATGAGCAGTTCTTC
>.|TRBJ1-3|TRBV5-1|TRBD1
CASSLGTVSGNTIYF
TGCGCCAGCAGCCTAGGGACAGTATCCGGAAACACCATATATTTT
>.|TRBJ2-7|TRBV6-5|.
CASSSSGRMPYEQYF
TGTGCCAGCAGCTCCTCCGGGAGAATGCCCTACGAGCAGTACTTC
>.|TRBJ2-3|TRBV6-6|.
CASSSRRGGSTDTQYF
TGTGCCAGCAGTTCTAGACGCGGCGGGAGCACAGATACGCAGTATTTT
>.|TRBJ2-1|TRBV3-1/TRBV3-2|TRBD2
CASSQVGNLAGGEQFF
TGTGCCAGCAGCCAAGTAGGAAACCTAGCGGGAGGTGAGCAGTTCTTC
>once|TRBJ1-2|TRBV24-1|.
CATSDLSTAYGYTF
TGTGCCACCAGTGATTTATCTACAGCTTATGGCTACACCTTC
>.|TRBJ2-7|TRBV7-9|.
CASSLALRERADYEQYF
TGTGCCAGCAGCTTAGCGCTTCGGGAAAGGGCAGACTACGAGCAGTACTTC
>.|TRBJ2-1|TRBV5-4|TRBD2
CASSQRLAGNDNEQFF
TGTGCCAGCAGCCAGAGACTAGCGGGGAATGACAATGAGCAGTTCTTC
>.|TRBJ1-5|TRBV27|TRBD1
CASSGTQGGYMEQPQHF
TGTGCCAGCAGTGGGACACAGGGGGGATATATGGAACAGCCCCAGCATTTT
>.|TRBJ2-5|TRBV19|TRBD2
CASSQTSLETQYF
TGTGCCAGTAGTCAGACTAGCTTGGAGACCCAGTACTTC
>.|TRBJ1-3|TRBV15|TRBD1
CATSRDLQGASGNTIYF
TGTGCCACCAGCAGAGACCTACAGGGGGCTTCTGGAAACACCATATATTTT
>.|TRBJ1-2|TRBV11-3|.
CASGQEASRYGYTF
TGTGCCAGCGGCCAAGAGGCAAGCCGCTATGGCTACACCTTC
>.|TRBJ2-2|TRBV7-2|.
CASSPRRGIPNTGELFF
TGTGCCAGCAGCCCACGAAGGGGGATACCGAACACCGGGGAGCTGTTTTTT
>.|TRBJ1-3|TRBV5-5|.
CASSPLGRAGNTIYF
TGTGCCAGCAGCCCACTTGGGAGGGCTGGAAACACCATATATTTT